This T cell receptor beta chain appears in the sequencing data of a study of blood T cell repertoires in COVID-19. Across the study: T cells, B-cell-depleted T cells, or PBMCs supplied cDNA or gDNA.

Original methodology: Counts of nucleated cells, estimated from reference gene primer amplification, were obtained. Assay used: immunoSEQ multiplex PCR; TCRdb lists only in-frame clones, some missing. The DNA gave D and trimming, while V, J and clone size come from that table. Of 93,000 or so clones listed, more than 80% were seen once; the top ten hold around 3.4%. The CDR3 sequence is 13 residues long. The V gene end was trimmed by 6 bases and the J gene end by 6 bases; junction bases not matched to a gene: 6. CDR1 and CDR2 from the germline V gene are MDHEN and SYDVKM. Of note for this clone: The sample has other DNA sequences that encode this CDR3 too.

Sequencing was carried out using peripheral blood. The sequence was obtained from a woman aged 60-75 years with acute or convalescent COVID-19. This chain connects TRBV28 to TRBJ1-2; 8 bases are shared with TRBD1. This chain's CDR3 is CASRPTGVDGYTF. DNA for the CDR3: TGTGCCAGCAGGCCGACAGGGGTGGATGGCTACACCTTC.